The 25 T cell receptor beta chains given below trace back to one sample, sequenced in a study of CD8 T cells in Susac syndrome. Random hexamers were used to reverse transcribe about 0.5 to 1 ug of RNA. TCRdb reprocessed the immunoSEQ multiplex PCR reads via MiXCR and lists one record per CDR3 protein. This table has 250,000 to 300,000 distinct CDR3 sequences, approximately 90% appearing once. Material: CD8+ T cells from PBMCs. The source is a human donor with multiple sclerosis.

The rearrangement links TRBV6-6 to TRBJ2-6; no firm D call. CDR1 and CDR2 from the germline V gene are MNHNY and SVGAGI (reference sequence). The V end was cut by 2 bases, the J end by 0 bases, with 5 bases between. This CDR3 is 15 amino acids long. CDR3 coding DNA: TGTGCCAGCAGTTACGGGATCTCTGGGGCCAACGTCCTGACTTTC. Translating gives CASSYGISGANVLTF.

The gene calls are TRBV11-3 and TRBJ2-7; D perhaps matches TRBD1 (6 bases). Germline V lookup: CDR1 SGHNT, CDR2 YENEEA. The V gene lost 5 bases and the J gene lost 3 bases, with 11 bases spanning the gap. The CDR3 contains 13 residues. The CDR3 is CASSPSQGYEQYF. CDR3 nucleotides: TGTGCCAGCAGCCCGTCACAGGGCTACGAGCAGTACTTC.

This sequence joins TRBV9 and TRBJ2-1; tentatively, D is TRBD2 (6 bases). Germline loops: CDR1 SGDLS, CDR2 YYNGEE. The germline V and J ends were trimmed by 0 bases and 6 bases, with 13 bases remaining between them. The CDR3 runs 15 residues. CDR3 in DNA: TGTGCCAGCAGCGTAGGGATAGGAGGGGCCAATGAGCAGTTCTTC. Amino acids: CASSVGIGGANEQFF.

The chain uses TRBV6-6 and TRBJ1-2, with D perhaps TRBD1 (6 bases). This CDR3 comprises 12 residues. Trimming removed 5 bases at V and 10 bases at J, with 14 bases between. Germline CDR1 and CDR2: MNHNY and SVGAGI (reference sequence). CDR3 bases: TGTGCCAGCAGTATGGACAGAGTTTACTACACCTTC. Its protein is CASSMDRVYYTF.

CDR3 nucleotide sequence: TGTGCCAGCAGCTTCCCCCAGGGGCGCCAAGAGACCCAGTACTTC. It yields the protein CASSFPQGRQETQYF. The J gene is TRBJ2-5, the V gene TRBV5-4; the D gene is possibly TRBD1 (6 bases). The CDR3 sequence is 15 residues long. V was shortened by 2 bases and J by 1 base, with 12 bases between the two germline ends. Per the germline V gene, CDR1 is SGHNT and CDR2 is YYREEE (reference sequence).

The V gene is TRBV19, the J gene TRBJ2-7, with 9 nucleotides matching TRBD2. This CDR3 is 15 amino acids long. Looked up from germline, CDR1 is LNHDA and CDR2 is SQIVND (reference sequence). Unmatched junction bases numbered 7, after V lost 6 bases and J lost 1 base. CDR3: CASRPGLAYSYEQYF. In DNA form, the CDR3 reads TGTGCCAGTAGACCGGGACTAGCATATTCCTACGAGCAGTACTTC.

DNA for the CDR3: TGTGCCAGCAGCCCGAAGGCGGCTCCCTCCGAGCAGTACTTC. The encoded protein is CASSPKAAPSEQYF. The V call is TRBV9, the J call TRBJ2-7; no clear D. Germline loops: CDR1 SGDLS, CDR2 YYNGEE. The CDR3 spans 14 residues. The germline V and J ends were trimmed by 4 bases and 6 bases, with 17 bases remaining between them.

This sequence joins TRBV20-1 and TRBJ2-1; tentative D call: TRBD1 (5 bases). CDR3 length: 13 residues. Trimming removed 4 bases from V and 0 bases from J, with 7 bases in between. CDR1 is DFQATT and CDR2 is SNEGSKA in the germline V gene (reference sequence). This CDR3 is CSAKGHSYNEQFF. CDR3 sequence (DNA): TGCAGTGCTAAGGGGCACTCCTACAATGAGCAGTTCTTC.

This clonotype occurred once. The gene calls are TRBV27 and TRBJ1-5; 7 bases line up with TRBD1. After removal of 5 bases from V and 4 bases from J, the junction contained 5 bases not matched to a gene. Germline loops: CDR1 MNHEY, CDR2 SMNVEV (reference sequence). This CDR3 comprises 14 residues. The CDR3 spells CASSPGTVNQPQHF. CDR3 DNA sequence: TGTGCCAGCAGTCCCGGGACAGTGAATCAGCCCCAGCATTTT.

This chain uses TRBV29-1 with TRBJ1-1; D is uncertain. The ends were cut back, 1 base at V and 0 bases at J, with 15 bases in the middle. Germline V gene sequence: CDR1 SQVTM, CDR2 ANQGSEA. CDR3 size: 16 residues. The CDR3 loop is CSVEATVGDLNTEAFF. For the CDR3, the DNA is TGCAGCGTTGAAGCCACGGTAGGCGACTTGAACACTGAAGCTTTCTTT. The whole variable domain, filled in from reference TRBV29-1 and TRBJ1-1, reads SAVISQKPSRDICQRGTSLTIQCQVDSQVTMMFWYRQQPGQSLTLIATANQGSEATYESGFVIDKFPISRPNLTFSTLTVSNMSPEDSSIYLCSVEATVGDLNTEAFFGQGTRLTVV.

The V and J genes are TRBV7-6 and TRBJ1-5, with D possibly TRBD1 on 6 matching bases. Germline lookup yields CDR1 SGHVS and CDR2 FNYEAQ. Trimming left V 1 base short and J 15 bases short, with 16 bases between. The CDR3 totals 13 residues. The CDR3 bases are TGTGCCAGCAGCTTAGACGACGGGGGCATTTCGCATTTT. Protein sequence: CASSLDDGGISHF. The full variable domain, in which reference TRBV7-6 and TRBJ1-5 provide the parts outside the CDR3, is GAGVSQSPRYKVTKRGQDVALRCDPISGHVSLYWYRQALGQGPEFLTYFNYEAQQDKSGLPNDRFSAERPEGSISTLTIQRTEQRDSAMYRCASSLDDGGISHFGDGTRLSIL.

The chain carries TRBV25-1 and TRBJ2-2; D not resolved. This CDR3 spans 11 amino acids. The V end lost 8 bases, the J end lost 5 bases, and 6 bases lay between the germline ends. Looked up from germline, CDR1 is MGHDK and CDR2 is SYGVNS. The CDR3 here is CASDKTGELFF. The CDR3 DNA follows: TGTGCCAGCGATAAGACCGGGGAGCTGTTTTTT.

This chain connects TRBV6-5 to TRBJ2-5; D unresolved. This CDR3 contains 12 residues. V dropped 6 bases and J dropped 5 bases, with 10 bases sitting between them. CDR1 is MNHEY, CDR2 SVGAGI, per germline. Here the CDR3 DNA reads TGTGCCAGCAGGGCTAGTGCGGAGACCCAGTACTTC. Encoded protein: CASRASAETQYF.

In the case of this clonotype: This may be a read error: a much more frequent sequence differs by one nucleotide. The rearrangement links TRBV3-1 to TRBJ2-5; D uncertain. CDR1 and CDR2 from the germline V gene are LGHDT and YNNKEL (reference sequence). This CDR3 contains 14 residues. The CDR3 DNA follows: TGTGCCACCAGCTTATTAGAGTACCAAGAGACCCAGTACTTC. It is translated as CATSLLEYQETQYF.

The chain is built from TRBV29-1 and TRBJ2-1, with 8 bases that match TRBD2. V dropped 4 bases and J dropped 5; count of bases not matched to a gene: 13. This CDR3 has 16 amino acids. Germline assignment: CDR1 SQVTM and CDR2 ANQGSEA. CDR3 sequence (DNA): TGCAGCGTTGGGCAGGCGGGAGGCCTCCCTCACAATGAGCAGTTCTTC. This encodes CSVGQAGGLPHNEQFF.

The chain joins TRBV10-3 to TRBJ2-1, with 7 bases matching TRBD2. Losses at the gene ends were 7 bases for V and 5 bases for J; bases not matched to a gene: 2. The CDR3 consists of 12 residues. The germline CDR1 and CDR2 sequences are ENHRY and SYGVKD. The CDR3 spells CAIIGGNNEQFF. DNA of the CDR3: TGTGCCATCATCGGGGGGAACAATGAGCAGTTCTTC.

CDR3 residues: CASSYSMGQPEAFF. CDR3 DNA: TGTGCCAGCAGTTACTCGATGGGGCAGCCTGAAGCTTTCTTT. The chain uses TRBV6-6 and TRBJ1-1; TRBD1 is a possible D gene (5 bases). The germline gives CDR1 MNHNY, CDR2 SVGAGI (reference sequence). The CDR3 contains 14 residues. V lost 0 bases, J lost 6 bases, and 11 bases lay in between.

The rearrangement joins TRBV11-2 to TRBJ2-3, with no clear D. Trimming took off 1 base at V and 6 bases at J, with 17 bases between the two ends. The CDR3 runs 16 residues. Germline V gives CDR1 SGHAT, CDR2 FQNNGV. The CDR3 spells CASSLGPGPTADTQYF. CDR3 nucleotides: TGTGCCAGCAGCTTAGGGCCGGGTCCCACAGCGGATACGCAGTATTTT.

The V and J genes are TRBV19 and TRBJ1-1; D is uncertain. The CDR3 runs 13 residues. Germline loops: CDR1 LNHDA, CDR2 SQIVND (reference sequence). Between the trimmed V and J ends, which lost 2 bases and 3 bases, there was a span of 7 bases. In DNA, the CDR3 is TGTGCCAGTAGTATAACCGGGGACACTGAAGCTTTCTTT. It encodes CASSITGDTEAFF.

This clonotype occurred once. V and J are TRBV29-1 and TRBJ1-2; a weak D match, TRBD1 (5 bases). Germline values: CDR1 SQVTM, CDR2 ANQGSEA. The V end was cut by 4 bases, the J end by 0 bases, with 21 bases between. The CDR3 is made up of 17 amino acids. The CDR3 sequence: CSVGDGGGRAPNYGYTF. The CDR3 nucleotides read TGCAGCGTTGGAGATGGGGGGGGAAGGGCCCCTAACTATGGCTACACCTTC.

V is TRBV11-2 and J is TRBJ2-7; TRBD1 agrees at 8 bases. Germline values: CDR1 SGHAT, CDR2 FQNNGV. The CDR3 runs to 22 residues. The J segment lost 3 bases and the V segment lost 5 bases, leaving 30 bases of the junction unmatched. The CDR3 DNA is TGTGCCAGCAGCCATCCGCTCGTCCCTCTTGGACAGGGCGTCGAGGGGTTCTACGAGCAGTACTTC. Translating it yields CASSHPLVPLGQGVEGFYEQYF.

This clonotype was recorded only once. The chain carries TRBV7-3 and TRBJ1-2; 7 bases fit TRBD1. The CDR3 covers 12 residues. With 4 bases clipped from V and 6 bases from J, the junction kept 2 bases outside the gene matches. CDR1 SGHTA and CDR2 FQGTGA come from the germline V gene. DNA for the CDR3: TGTGCCAGCAGCTCTCAGGGGGATGGCTACACCTTC. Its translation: CASSSQGDGYTF. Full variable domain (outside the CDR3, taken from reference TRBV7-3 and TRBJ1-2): GAGVSQTPSNKVTEKGKYVELRCDPISGHTALYWYRQSLGQGPEFLIYFQGTGAADDSGLPNDRFFAVRPEGSVSTLKIQRTERGDSAVYLCASSSQGDGYTFGSGTRLTVV.

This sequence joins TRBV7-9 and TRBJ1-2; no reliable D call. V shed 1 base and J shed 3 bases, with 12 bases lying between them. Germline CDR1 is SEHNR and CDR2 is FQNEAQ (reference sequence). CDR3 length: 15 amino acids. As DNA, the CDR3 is TGTGCCAGCAGCTTAGTCGCCAGCTACTACTATGGCTACACCTTC. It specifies CASSLVASYYYGYTF.

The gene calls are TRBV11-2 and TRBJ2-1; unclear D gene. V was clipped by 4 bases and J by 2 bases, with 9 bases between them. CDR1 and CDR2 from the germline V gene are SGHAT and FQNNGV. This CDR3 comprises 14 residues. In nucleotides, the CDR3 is TGTGCCAGCAGCTCCCGGCGGACCTACAATGAGCAGTTCTTC. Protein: CASSSRRTYNEQFF.

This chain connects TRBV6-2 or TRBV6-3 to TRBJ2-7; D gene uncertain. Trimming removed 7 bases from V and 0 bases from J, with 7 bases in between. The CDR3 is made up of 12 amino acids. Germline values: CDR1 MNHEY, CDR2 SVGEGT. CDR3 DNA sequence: TGTGCCAGCATAGACGACTCCTACGAGCAGTACTTC. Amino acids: CASIDDSYEQYF.